This T cell receptor beta chain was captured in a study of blood T cell repertoires in COVID-19. Overall study: COVID-19 samples, acute and convalescent, were from the United States, Italy and Spain. T cells, B-cell-depleted T cells, or PBMCs provided the cDNA or gDNA that served as material.

The germline gives CDR1 PRHDT, CDR2 FYEKMQ (reference sequence). This CDR3 is 17 amino acids long. V shed 5 bases, J shed 0 bases, and the junction held 8 bases outside the gene matches. Per the study methods: Reference gene primer amplification in the assay estimated nucleated cell counts. Generated by immunoSEQ multiplex PCR, the TCRdb table keeps only in-frame clones and is missing some. V, J and clone size are those of that table, while D and trimming were read from the DNA. Of 30,000 to 40,000 clones in the sample, 70% to 90% are singletons; the top ten hold 10%. This TCR was recovered from a man between 60 and 75 years old in a cohort sampled during active COVID-19. The source material was peripheral blood. The V call is TRBV13, the J call TRBJ2-3; the match to TRBD2 covers 10 bases. The CDR3 DNA sequence: TGTGCCAGCAGCCGGAAAAAACTAGCGGGAAGCACAGATACGCAGTATTTT. The encoded protein is CASSRKKLAGSTDTQYF.